This T cell receptor (beta chain) was documented in a study of T cell responses to AZD1222 COVID-19 vaccine. Study information: Second-dose groups at about 4 or about 12 weeks were pooled.

This CDR3 has 15 residues. Germline trimming cut 5 bases from V and 4 bases from J; bases unmatched to any gene: 8. Germline V CDR1 and CDR2: SNHLY, FYNNEI. This clone has just a few counts. What it binds is unknown. Study-level findings and limits: CD4 TCRs linked to vaccination spanned spike, dominating at 160-218 and 743-854.

The assay was immunoSEQ multiplex PCR, and TCRdb's table has in-frame clones only and misses some. The sample consists of approximately 74,000 clones, 80% to 85% of them appearing once. The source was peripheral blood, collected on day 0 of AZD1222 vaccination. The chain carries TRBV2 and TRBJ2-1; 7 nucleotides align to TRBD2. This TCR came from an adult in good health. This CDR3 is CASSWGTNPYNEQFF. The CDR3 DNA reads as TGTGCCAGCAGTTGGGGGACTAACCCTTACAATGAGCAGTTCTTC.